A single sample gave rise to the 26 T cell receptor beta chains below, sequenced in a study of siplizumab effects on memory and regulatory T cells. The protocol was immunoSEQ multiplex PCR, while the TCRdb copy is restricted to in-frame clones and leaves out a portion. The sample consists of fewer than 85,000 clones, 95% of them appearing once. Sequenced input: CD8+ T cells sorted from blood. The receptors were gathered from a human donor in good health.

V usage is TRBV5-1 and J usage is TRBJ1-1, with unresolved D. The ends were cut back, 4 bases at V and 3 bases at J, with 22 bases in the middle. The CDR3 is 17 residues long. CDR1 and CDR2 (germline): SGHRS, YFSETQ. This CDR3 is CASSPPIGESQDTEAFF. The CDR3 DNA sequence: TGCGCCAGCAGCCCCCCCATCGGGGAGAGTCAGGACACTGAAGCTTTCTTT.

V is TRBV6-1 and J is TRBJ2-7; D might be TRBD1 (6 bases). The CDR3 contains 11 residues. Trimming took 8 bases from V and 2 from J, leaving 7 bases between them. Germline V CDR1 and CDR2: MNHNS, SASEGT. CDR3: CASGGPYEQYF. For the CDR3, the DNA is TGTGCCAGCGGGGGCCCCTACGAGCAGTACTTC.

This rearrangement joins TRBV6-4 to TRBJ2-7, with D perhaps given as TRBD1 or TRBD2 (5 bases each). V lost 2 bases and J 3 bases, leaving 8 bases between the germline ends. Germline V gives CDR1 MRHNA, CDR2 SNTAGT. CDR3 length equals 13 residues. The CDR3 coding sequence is TGTGCCAGCAGTGACCGGGACGGCTACGAGCAGTACTTC. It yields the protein CASSDRDGYEQYF.

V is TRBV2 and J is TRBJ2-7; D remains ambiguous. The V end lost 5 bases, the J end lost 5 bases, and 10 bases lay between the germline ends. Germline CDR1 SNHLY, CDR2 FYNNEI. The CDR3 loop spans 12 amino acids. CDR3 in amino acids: CASSPNFDEQYF. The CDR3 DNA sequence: TGTGCCAGCAGTCCGAATTTCGACGAGCAGTACTTC.

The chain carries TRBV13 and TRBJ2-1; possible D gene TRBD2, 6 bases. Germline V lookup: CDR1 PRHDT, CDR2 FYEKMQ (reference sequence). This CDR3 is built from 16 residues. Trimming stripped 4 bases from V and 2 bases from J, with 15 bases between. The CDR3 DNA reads TGTGCCAGCAGCTCACGGATAGCGGAAACCTACAATGAGCAGTTCTTC. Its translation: CASSSRIAETYNEQFF.

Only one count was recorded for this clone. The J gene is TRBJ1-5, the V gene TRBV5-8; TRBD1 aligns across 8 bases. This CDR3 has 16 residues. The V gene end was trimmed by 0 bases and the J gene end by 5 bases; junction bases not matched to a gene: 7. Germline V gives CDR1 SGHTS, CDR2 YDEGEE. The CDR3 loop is CASSLVTGGRYQPQHF. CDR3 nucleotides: TGTGCCAGCAGCTTGGTAACAGGGGGTCGGTATCAGCCCCAGCATTTT. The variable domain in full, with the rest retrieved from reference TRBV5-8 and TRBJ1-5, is EAGVTQSPTHLIKTRGQQATLRCSPISGHTSVYWYQQALGLGLQFLLWYDEGEERNRGNFPPRFSGRQFPNYSSELNVNALELEDSALYLCASSLVTGGRYQPQHFGDGTRLSIL.

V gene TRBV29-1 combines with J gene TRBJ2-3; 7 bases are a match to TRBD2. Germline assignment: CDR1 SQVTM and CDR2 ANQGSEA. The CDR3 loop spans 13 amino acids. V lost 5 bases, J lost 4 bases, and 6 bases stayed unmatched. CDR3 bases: TGCAGCGTTATGGGGAGGGCCTCAGATACGCAGTATTTT. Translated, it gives CSVMGRASDTQYF.

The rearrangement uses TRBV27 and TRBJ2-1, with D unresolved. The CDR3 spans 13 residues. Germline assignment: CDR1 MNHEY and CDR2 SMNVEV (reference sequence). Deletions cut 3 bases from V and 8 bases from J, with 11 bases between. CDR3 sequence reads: CASSFGLDYEQFF. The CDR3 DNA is TGTGCCAGCAGTTTTGGCCTAGATTATGAGCAGTTCTTC.

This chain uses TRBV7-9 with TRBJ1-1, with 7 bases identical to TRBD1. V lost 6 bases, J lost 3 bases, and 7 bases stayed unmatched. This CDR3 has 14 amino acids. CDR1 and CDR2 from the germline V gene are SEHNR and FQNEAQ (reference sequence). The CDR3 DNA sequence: TGTGCCAGCAGTGGAGGGGGCAAGGACACTGAAGCTTTCTTT. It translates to CASSGGGKDTEAFF.

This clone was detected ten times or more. CDR3 amino acids: CASSFRRGLETQYF. The CDR3, as DNA: TGTGCCAGCAGTTTCCGGCGGGGCTTGGAGACCCAGTACTTC. V is TRBV27 and J is TRBJ2-5; the D gene is possibly TRBD2 (6 bases). V lost 3 bases and J 5 bases, leaving 13 bases between the germline ends. This CDR3 is 14 amino acids long. Germline V CDR1 and CDR2: MNHEY, SMNVEV (reference sequence).

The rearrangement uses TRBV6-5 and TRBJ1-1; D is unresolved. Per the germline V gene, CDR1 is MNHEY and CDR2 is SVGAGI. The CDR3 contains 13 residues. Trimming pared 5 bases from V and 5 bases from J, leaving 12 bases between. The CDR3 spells CASSVLGLTEAFF. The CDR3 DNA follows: TGTGCCAGCAGTGTTTTGGGATTAACTGAAGCTTTCTTT.

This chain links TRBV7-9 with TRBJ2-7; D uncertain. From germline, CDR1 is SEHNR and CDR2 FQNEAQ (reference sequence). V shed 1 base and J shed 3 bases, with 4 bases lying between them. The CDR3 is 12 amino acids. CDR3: CASSLGYYEQYF. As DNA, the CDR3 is TGTGCCAGCAGCTTAGGGTACTACGAGCAGTACTTC.

CDR3: CASSIPGIGLHEQYF. CDR3 sequence (DNA): TGTGCCAGTAGTATCCCAGGGATCGGCCTCCACGAGCAGTACTTC. This chain joins TRBV19 and TRBJ2-7, with a tentative D call TRBD1 (5 bases). Germline assignment: CDR1 LNHDA and CDR2 SQIVND (reference sequence). This CDR3 region has 15 residues. V lost 3 bases, J lost 5 bases, and 17 bases lay in between.

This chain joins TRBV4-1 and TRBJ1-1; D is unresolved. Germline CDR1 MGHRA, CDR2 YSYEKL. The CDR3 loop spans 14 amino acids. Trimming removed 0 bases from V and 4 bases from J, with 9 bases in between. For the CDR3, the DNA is TGCGCCAGCAGCCAAGAGATGGGGAGCACTGAAGCTTTCTTT. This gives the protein CASSQEMGSTEAFF.

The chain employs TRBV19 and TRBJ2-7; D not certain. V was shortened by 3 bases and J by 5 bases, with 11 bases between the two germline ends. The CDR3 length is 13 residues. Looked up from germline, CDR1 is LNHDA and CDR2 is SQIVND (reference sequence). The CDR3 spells CASSMGQADEQYF. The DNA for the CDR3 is TGTGCCAGTAGTATGGGTCAGGCTGACGAGCAGTACTTC. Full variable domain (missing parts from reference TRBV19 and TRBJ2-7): DGGITQSPKYLFRKEGQNVTLSCEQNLNHDAMYWYRQDPGQGLRLIYYSQIVNDFQKGDIAEGYSVSREKKESFPLTVTSAQKNPTAFYLCASSMGQADEQYFGPGTRLTVT.

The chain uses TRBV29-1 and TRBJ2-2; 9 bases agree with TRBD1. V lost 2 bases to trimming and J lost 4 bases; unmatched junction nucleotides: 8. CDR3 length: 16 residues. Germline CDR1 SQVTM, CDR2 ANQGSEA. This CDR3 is CSVELPWTGVTGELFF. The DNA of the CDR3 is TGCAGCGTTGAATTGCCTTGGACAGGGGTCACCGGGGAGCTGTTTTTT.

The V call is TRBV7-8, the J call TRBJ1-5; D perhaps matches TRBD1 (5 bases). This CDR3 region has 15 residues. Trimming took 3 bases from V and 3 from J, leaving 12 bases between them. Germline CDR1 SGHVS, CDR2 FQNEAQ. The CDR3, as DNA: TGTGCCAGCAGCTTGGAGGGGTGGGACAATCAGCCCCAGCATTTT. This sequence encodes CASSLEGWDNQPQHF.

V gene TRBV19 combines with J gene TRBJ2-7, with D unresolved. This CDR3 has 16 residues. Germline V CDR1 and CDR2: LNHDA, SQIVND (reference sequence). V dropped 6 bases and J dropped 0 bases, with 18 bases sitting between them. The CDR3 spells CASSYPGSPSSYEQYF. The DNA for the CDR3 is TGTGCCAGTAGCTATCCCGGCAGCCCGAGCTCCTACGAGCAGTACTTC.

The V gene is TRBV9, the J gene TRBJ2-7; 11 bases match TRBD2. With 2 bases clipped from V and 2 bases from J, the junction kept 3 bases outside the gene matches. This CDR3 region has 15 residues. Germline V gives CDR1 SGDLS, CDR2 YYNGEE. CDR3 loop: CASSVGTSGTYEQYF. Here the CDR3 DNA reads TGTGCCAGCAGCGTCGGGACTAGCGGTACCTACGAGCAGTACTTC.

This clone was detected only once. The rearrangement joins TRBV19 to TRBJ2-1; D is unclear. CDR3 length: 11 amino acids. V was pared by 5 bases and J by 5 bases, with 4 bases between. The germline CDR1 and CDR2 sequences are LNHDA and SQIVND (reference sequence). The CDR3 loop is CASSPDNEQFF. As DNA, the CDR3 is TGTGCCAGTAGTCCAGACAATGAGCAGTTCTTC.

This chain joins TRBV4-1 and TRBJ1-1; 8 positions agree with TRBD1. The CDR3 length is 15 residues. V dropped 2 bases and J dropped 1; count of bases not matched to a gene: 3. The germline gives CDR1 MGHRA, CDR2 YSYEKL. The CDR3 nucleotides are TGCGCCAGCAGCCAAACGACAGGGGAGAACACTGAAGCTTTCTTT. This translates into CASSQTTGENTEAFF.

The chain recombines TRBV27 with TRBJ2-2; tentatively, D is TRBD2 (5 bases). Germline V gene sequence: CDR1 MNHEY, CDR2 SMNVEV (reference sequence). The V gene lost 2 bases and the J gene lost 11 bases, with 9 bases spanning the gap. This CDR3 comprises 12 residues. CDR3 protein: CASSLGGLELFF. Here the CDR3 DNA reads TGTGCCAGCAGTTTAGGCGGACTCGAGCTGTTTTTT.

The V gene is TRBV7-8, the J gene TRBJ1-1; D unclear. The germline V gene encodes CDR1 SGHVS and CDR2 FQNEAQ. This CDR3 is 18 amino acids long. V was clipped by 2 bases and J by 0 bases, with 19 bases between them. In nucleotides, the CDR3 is TGTGCCAGCAGCTTAAAGGTCGTCTGGTCCTCAATGAACACTGAAGCTTTCTTT. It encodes CASSLKVVWSSMNTEAFF. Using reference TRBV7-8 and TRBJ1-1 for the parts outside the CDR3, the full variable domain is GAGVSQSPRYKVAKRGQDVALRCDPISGHVSLFWYQQALGQGPEFLTYFQNEAQLDKSGLPSDRFFAERPEGSVSTLKIQRTQQEDSAVYLCASSLKVVWSSMNTEAFFGQGTRLTVV.

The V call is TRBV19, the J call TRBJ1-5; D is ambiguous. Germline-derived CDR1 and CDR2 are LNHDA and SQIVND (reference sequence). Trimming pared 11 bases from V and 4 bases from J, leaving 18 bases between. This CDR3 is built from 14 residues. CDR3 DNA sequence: TGTGCCGCCAGTATGGTGGTTTCGAATCAGCCCCAGCATTTT. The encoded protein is CAASMVVSNQPQHF.

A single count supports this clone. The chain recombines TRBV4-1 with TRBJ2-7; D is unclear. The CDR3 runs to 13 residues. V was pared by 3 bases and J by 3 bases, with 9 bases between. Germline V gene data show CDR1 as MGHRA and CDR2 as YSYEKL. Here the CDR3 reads CASSQATDYEQYF. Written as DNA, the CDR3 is TGCGCCAGCAGCCAGGCGACTGACTACGAGCAGTACTTC.

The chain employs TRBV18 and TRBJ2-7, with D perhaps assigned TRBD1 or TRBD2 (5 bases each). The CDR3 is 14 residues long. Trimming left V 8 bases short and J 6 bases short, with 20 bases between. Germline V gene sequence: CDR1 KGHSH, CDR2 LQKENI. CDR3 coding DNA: TGTGCCAGCACCCGGGACCTACCGGCCGGCGAGCAGTACTTC. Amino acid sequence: CASTRDLPAGEQYF.